The present entry profiles one TCR beta chain with its context. As yet, its antigen is unknown. This sample is part of a study of cytomegalovirus exposure and HLA in healthy donors. V lost 0 bases and J 1 base, leaving 6 bases between the germline ends. CDR3 size: 14 residues. Germline CDR1 is MNHEY and CDR2 is SVGAGI. Vbeta (60) and Jbeta (13) primers were used in the PCR. Data came from immunoSEQ multiplex PCR; TCRdb stores just in-frame clones and leaves some out. This table holds 130,000 or so clones, around 59% found once. The study, taken as a whole, reports: A later analysis linked a missense variant in DCLRE1C to the trimming of TCR beta V and J genes. Previously analyzed data showed that most TCR beta V segments were productive at a frequency of about 87% or about 30%.

Sequences were obtained from PBMCs. V gene TRBV6-5 combines with J gene TRBJ1-1; no firm D call. This receptor was taken from a male donor in good health and CMV-seronegative. The CDR3 protein is CASSYSRQNTEAFF. DNA for the CDR3: TGTGCCAGCAGTTACTCGAGACAGAACACTGAAGCTTTCTTT.